This T cell receptor (beta chain) was observed in a study of glioma-infiltrating T cells. V was pared by 3 bases and J by 1 base, with 2 bases of the junction left unmatched. Germline lookup yields CDR1 DFQATT and CDR2 SNEGSKA (reference sequence). The CDR3 sequence is 13 residues long. Amplification of TCR alpha and beta CDR3 regions from RNA used iRepertoire nested multiplex PCR. TCRdb redid the calling of the multiplex PCR reads with MiXCR, one entry per CDR3 protein. Of about 190,000 distinct CDR3 sequences detected, over 25% appear once; the ten largest clones hold 20%. There are many counts of this clonotype.

The sequencing sample was made of glioma tissue, nonneoplastic brain tissue, or PBMCs (not recorded which). The receptor comes from a human donor with low-grade glioma or glioblastoma, undergoing nonglioma brain surgery, or in good health (not recorded which). The chain carries TRBV20-1 and TRBJ2-7; 8 bases line up with TRBD2. For the CDR3, the DNA is TGCAGTGCTAGTACTAGCGGATCCTACGAGCAGTACTTC. This translates into CSASTSGSYEQYF.